The following is a T cell receptor beta chain sequence with its context. This CDR3 contains 15 residues. CDR1 and CDR2 (germline): LGHNA, YNFKEQ. The V gene end was trimmed by 3 bases and the J gene end by 10 bases; junction bases not matched to a gene: 6. This sample stems from a study of metastatic and nonmetastatic thyroid tumors. Overall study: For malignant and benign thyroid patients, tumor or nodule tissue and blood were the sources whose repertoires were compared.

How the authors handled the data: CDR3 differences across clinicopathological groups were used to build a distant-metastasis classifier for papillary thyroid cancer. TCRdb reprocessed the PCR reads via MiXCR. Clone size and V and J calls follow TCRdb, not the original study. The sample yields 15,000 to 25,000 clones, 35% to 40% seen once. All patients were treatment-naive before thyroid surgery. The chain employs TRBV4-2 and TRBJ2-1; TRBD2 matches 13 bases. This sequence was found in a female donor with papillary thyroid cancer or a benign thyroid nodule (not recorded which). Some clones in this sample may be carry-over from other donors' samples. Input material: tumor tissue. The CDR3 DNA follows: TGTGCCAGCAGCCATGGACTAGCGGGAGAGGGGGAGCAGTTCTTC. It encodes CASSHGLAGEGEQFF.